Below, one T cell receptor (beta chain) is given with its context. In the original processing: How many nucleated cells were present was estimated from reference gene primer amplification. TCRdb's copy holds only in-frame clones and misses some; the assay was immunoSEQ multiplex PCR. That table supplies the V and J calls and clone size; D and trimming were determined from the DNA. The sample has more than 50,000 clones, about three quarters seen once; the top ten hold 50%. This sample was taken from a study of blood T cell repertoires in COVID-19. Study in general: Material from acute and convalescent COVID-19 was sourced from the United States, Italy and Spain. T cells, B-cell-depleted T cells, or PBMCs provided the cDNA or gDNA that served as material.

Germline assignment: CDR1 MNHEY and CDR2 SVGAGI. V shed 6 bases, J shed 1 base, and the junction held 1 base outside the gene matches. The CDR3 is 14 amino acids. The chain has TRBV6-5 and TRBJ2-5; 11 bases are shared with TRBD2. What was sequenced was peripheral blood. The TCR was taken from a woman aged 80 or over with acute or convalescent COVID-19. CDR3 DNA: TGTGCCAGCAGGACTAGCGGGGCCCAAGAGACCCAGTACTTC. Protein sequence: CASRTSGAQETQYF.